The following is a T cell receptor beta chain sequence with its context. No antigen is known for it. The sample originates from a study of T-cell reconstitution after alpha-beta-depleted transplantation in children. General study results and limits: T-cell counts and diversity at one year post-transplant came mainly from newly produced T cells. There were some patients whose high TCRbeta diversity at day 60 came from surviving recipient T cells and thymic progenitors. There were reportedly several hundred expanded graft clones from which alpha-beta T cells came about two months after transplant.

This sample's TCRbeta library carried unique molecular identifier barcodes. TCRdb called the PCR reads again in MiXCR, with one record for every CDR3 protein. The data contain about 980,000 distinct CDR3 sequences, roughly 31% of them seen just once; the ten biggest clones take up roughly 28%. The sequences come from PBMCs, mostly from graft donor cells, collected 360 days after TCRalphabeta/CD19-depleted stem cell transplant. This receptor was identified in a boy under three years old who had a stem cell transplant for SCID, so the T cells may come from the graft donor.

The CDR3 nucleotides read TGTGCCAGCAGTTTACGGGACACCCCTAGCGGGGAGCTGTTTTTT. This gives the protein CASSLRDTPSGELFF. This chain joins TRBV12-3 or TRBV12-4 and TRBJ2-2, with D maybe TRBD1 (6 bases). CDR3 size: 15 residues. V was clipped by 2 bases and J by 7 bases, with 14 bases between them.